This entry features one TCR beta chain sequence. The antigen this receptor binds is unknown. No quality values exist for individual bases; no much larger clone is one base distant. TCRbeta CDR3 regions were amplified from genomic DNA using the immunoSEQ Assay, a bias-controlled multiplex PCR. Per the authors' processing: The number of nucleated cells in each sample was estimated from the amplification of reference gene primers within the assay. Sequence reads were collapsed and filtered to measure the absolute abundance of every unique TCRbeta CDR3 rearrangement. Productive Simpson clonality was computed per sample as the square root of Simpson's diversity index over productive rearrangements. Here the immuneACCESS table is served through TCRdb, limited to in-frame sequences with V and J called. Missing clones are a known gap in these copies; in checked studies unresolved V genes cover under half, and the rest lacks a known reason. Clonal size and the V and J genes are those of that table, whereas D and trimming came from the DNA. This sample lists 130,000 to 150,000 clones; around 81% were detected once. About 5% of the sample comes from the top ten.

The data belong to a study of blood T cell repertoires in COVID-19 (TCRdb year 2020). Study-level background: Collaborator samples came from the United States, Italy and Spain and covered acute and convalescent phases of COVID-19. Where HLA class I and class II types were available, the types were taken from metadata supplied by the sample provider, not from assay-based typing. Samples came from the ongoing ImmuneRACE study (first 160 participants) plus 1,254 subjects from 6 global collaborators. Subjects who had been exposed to COVID-19, were actively infected with it, or had recovered from it provided the deeply sampled blood TCRbeta repertoires that made up the dataset. The repertoires were released in a freely available public database intended as a resource for research on the immune response to SARS-CoV-2. A de-identified subject ID, COVID-19 status, age in years and sex were almost always included in the sample metadata. The material from the prospective study consisted of cDNA or gDNA derived from T cells, B-cell-depleted T cells, or PBMCs. Study-wide conclusions, independent of this receptor: Clinical and demographic metadata were provided uncurated, with the amount varying by source and participant.

According to the germline V gene (reference sequence), CDR1 reads MNHEY and CDR2 reads SMNVEV. The CDR3 starts with the cysteine, ends with the phenylalanine, and has 18 residues. Only the CDR3 DNA is retained, 54 bases long and in frame from the first base. V sheds 2 bases and J sheds 0 bases, leaving 19 bases between their ends. The collaborating institutions used their own protocols to collect whole blood in K2EDTA tubes. Collaborator samples were shipped for TCRbeta analysis as frozen whole blood, isolated PBMCs, or DNA extracted from either sample type. The clonotype originates from a woman aged 50 to 65 with acute or convalescent COVID-19. The sample consisted of peripheral blood. This receptor chain uses TRBV27 and TRBJ1-1, and TRBD1 may be the D gene, going by 5 matching bases. In nucleotide form, the sequence is TGTGCCAGCAGTTTAAGGTCTGTTGGGGGGGACTTGAACACTGAAGCTTTCTTT. Its protein reads: CASSLRSVGGDLNTEAFF.